Listed below are T cell receptor beta chains from one sample, sequenced in a study of T cells in Graves' hyperthyroidism and ophthalmopathy. TCRdb reprocessed the multiplex PCR reads with MiXCR, giving one entry per CDR3 protein. Here the sample spans around 700,000 distinct CDR3 sequences, roughly 20% being singletons. The sample comprised blood. The origin of the receptors is a woman aged 50 to 65 with Graves' hyperthyroidism that later progressed to Graves' ophthalmopathy. CDR3s include the opening cysteine and the closing phenylalanine or tryptophan. The D gene is left open where the match is weak. The size entry is marked missing in some rows and otherwise reads once, few, many or a size class.

j_call,d_call,v_call,clone_size,cdr3_nt,cdr3_aa
TRBJ2-4,-,TRBV10-3,few,TGTGCCATCAGTTCCACAGGCAACTTAGCCAAAAACATTCAGTACTTC,CAISSTGNLAKNIQYF
TRBJ1-2,TRBD1,TRBV7-2,few,TGTGCCAGCAGCTTTTGGGGACAGGTCTATGGCTACACCTTC,CASSFWGQVYGYTF
TRBJ1-1,-,TRBV11-2,many,TGTGCCAGCAGCACTCTGACAGGGAACACTGAAGCTTTCTTT,CASSTLTGNTEAFF
TRBJ2-5,TRBD2,TRBV20-1,many,TGCAGTGCTAGATCCGCTATAGCGGGGGTGGAGACCCAGTACTTC,CSARSAIAGVETQYF
TRBJ1-2,TRBD1,TRBV7-2,few,TGTGCCAGCAGCTTAGGGCGGACAGGGGTTGGTGGCTACACCTTC,CASSLGRTGVGGYTF
TRBJ2-7,-,TRBV30,-,TGTGCCTGGACGGTGGGTAGGGAGCAGTACTTC,CAWTVGREQYF
TRBJ1-5,-,TRBV18,many,TGTGCCAGCTCACCAGTGGAAAATCAGCCCCAGCATTTT,CASSPVENQPQHF
TRBJ1-1,-,TRBV5-1,-,TGCGCCAGCAGCTCGGATGCGTACACTGAAGCTTTCTTT,CASSSDAYTEAFF
TRBJ2-5,-,TRBV19,-,TGTGCCACCAGGGACGGAGGAGGAGAAACCCAGTACTTC,CATRDGGGETQYF
TRBJ1-2,-,TRBV7-2,-,TGTGCCAGCAGCCTTGACCACAGAGACTATGGCTACACCTTC,CASSLDHRDYGYTF
TRBJ2-3,TRBD1,TRBV7-9,many,TGTGCCAGCAGCTCGGGACAGGAGTCCACAGATACGCAGTATTTT,CASSSGQESTDTQYF
TRBJ2-7,-,TRBV7-3,few,TGTGCCAGCAGCGCCCGTGGGGGCTCCTACGAGCAGTACTTC,CASSARGGSYEQYF
TRBJ1-5,-,TRBV5-1,many,TGCGCCAGCAGCTCGGGAGGGGAGGGTCAGCCCCAGCATTTT,CASSSGGEGQPQHF
TRBJ1-1,-,TRBV12-3/TRBV12-4,many,TGTGCCAGCAGTTTGAGGGCCGGTTTAACTGAAGCTTTCTTT,CASSLRAGLTEAFF
TRBJ1-1,-,TRBV9,few,TGTGCCAGCAGCGACCTACAGGGAATTCCTGAAGCTTTCTTT,CASSDLQGIPEAFF
TRBJ1-2,-,TRBV20-1,many,TGCAGTGCTAGAGATATTGGGACATCATTCTATGGCTACACCTTC,CSARDIGTSFYGYTF
TRBJ1-1,-,TRBV11-2,many,TGTGCCAGCAGCTTAAGGGGATCGGGGGCGTCGGCAGCTTTCTTT,CASSLRGSGASAAFF
TRBJ2-7,-,TRBV19,-,TGTGCCAGTAGTATCGGGGTCAGGGACGAGCAGTACTTC,CASSIGVRDEQYF
TRBJ2-2,-,TRBV5-1,few,TGCGCCAGCAGCCTGGGGGGCCGCACCGGGGAGCTGTTTTTT,CASSLGGRTGELFF
TRBJ1-1,-,TRBV14,-,TGTGCCAGCAGCCAAGGTAGACACGAGAACACTGAAGCTTTCTTT,CASSQGRHENTEAFF
TRBJ1-3,-,TRBV9,few,TGTGCCAGCAGCGTAGGGGCAGGAGGCGAGGGAAACACCATATATTTT,CASSVGAGGEGNTIYF
TRBJ2-1,TRBD2,TRBV19,-,TGTGCCAGTAGCCCGGCGACTAGCGGGCAATACAATGAGCAGTTCTTC,CASSPATSGQYNEQFF
TRBJ2-5,-,TRBV7-9,many,TGTGCCAGCAGCAAACACAGGGATTCCGAGACCCAGTACTTC,CASSKHRDSETQYF
TRBJ2-7,TRBD1,TRBV3-1,many,TGTGCCAGCAGCCAAGCAAGGGACAGACCACAGCAGTACTTC,CASSQARDRPQQYF
TRBJ1-1,-,TRBV24-1,few,TGTGCCACCAGTGATTTTGGGACTGAAGCTTTCTTT,CATSDFGTEAFF
TRBJ1-3,TRBD1,TRBV7-3,-,TGTGCCAGCAGCCCCGGGACAGGAGTGTCAGGGGACTCTGGAAACACCATATATTTT,CASSPGTGVSGDSGNTIYF
TRBJ2-1,-,TRBV27,-,TGTGCCAGCAGTTTTTTCAACCTTAGGAATGAGCAGTTCTTC,CASSFFNLRNEQFF
TRBJ2-1,-,TRBV20-1,many,TGCAGTGCTAGGGCGTCAGTTGAGCAGTTCTTC,CSARASVEQFF
TRBJ1-4,-,TRBV4-1,-,TGCGCCAGCAGCCCACAAACCCAGGGACGGGAAAAACTGTTTTTT,CASSPQTQGREKLFF
TRBJ1-1,TRBD1,TRBV4-2,few,TGTGCCAGCAGCGCACACAGGGGGGATACTGAAGCTTTCTTT,CASSAHRGDTEAFF
TRBJ1-3,-,TRBV9,many,TGTGCCAGCAGCGGCGGGGGCTCTGGAAACACCATATATTTT,CASSGGGSGNTIYF
TRBJ2-3,TRBD2,TRBV7-7,-,TGTGCTAGCAGCCCAGCCCCGGGGGGACCCACAGATACGCAGTATTTT,CASSPAPGGPTDTQYF
TRBJ2-7,TRBD1,TRBV27,-,TGTGCCAGCAGTCCGACGGGACAGGGGGCGAGGGAGCAGTACTTC,CASSPTGQGAREQYF
TRBJ2-7,-,TRBV20-1,many,TGCAGTGCTAGGCGCCCGGACTCCTACGAGCAGTACTTC,CSARRPDSYEQYF
TRBJ2-1,TRBD2,TRBV5-1,-,TGCGCCAGCTCCGCGGGGACTACGGGACTCTACAATGAGCAGTTCTTC,CASSAGTTGLYNEQFF
TRBJ1-5,-,TRBV3-1,few,TGTGCCAGCAGCCAAGGGGGTTTGGGCAGTCAGCCCCAGCATTTT,CASSQGGLGSQPQHF
TRBJ2-1,-,TRBV20-1,many,TGCAGTGCTAGACCTGGCTACAATGAGCAGTTCTTC,CSARPGYNEQFF
TRBJ1-2,TRBD1,TRBV9,-,TGTGCCAGCAGCGCCAGGACAGGGGATAACTATGGCTACACCTTC,CASSARTGDNYGYTF
TRBJ1-6,-,TRBV6-1,few,TGTGCCAGCAGTGAACCCAGGACCCCCCTCCACTTT,CASSEPRTPLHF
TRBJ2-7,-,TRBV6-1,few,TGTGCCAGCAGTGAAGCTGGCCGAACCTACGAGCAGTACTTC,CASSEAGRTYEQYF
TRBJ1-2,-,TRBV20-1,-,TGCAGTGCTAGAGATCAGAGGGGGGAAGGGTTTGGCTACACCTTC,CSARDQRGEGFGYTF
TRBJ2-3,-,TRBV15,-,TGTGCCACCAGCAGAGCGGGGGATTCGGGTACGCAGTATTTT,CATSRAGDSGTQYF
TRBJ1-1,-,TRBV19,-,TGTGCCAGTAGTATTCCGGCGTTGAACACTGAAGCTTTCTTT,CASSIPALNTEAFF
TRBJ1-6,-,TRBV6-1,-,TGTGCCAGCAGTGAAGATTGGGGCCGACAGTTATCACCCCTCCACTTT,CASSEDWGRQLSPLHF
TRBJ1-2,TRBD1,TRBV30,many,TGTGCCTGGAGTCGAGACAGGGGTCGTCGTGGCTACACCTTC,CAWSRDRGRRGYTF
TRBJ2-7,-,TRBV6-1,many,TGTGCCAGCAGTGAAGCGGGGGGCACTCCCTACGAGCAGTACTTC,CASSEAGGTPYEQYF
TRBJ1-5,-,TRBV3-1,many,TGTGCCAGCAGCCAACAACCGGGACGGAATCAGCCCCAGCATTTT,CASSQQPGRNQPQHF
TRBJ1-2,TRBD1,TRBV12-3/TRBV12-4,-,TGTGCCAGCAGTCCTACGGGACAGGGGTTTGGCTACACCTTC,CASSPTGQGFGYTF
TRBJ1-6,-,TRBV20-1,-,TGCAGTGCTAGAGATCTATTGGGGAATTCACCCCTCCACTTT,CSARDLLGNSPLHF
TRBJ2-5,-,TRBV7-8,few,TGTGCCAGCAGCAGAGAAGCGTTGACCCAGTACTTC,CASSREALTQYF
TRBJ2-1,TRBD2,TRBV7-2,-,TGTGCCAGCAGCTTAATTGCGGGGGGGCCTTATGAGCAGTTCTTC,CASSLIAGGPYEQFF
TRBJ1-6,-,TRBV30,-,TGTGCCTGGAGTGTACAAAAGAATTCACCCCTCCACTTT,CAWSVQKNSPLHF
TRBJ1-2,-,TRBV11-2,many,TGTGCCAGCAGCTTAGATCCGACAGGCGCCTATGGCTACACCTTC,CASSLDPTGAYGYTF
TRBJ1-1,-,TRBV4-1,few,TGCGCCAGCAGCCAAGATGGCAGGGATGCCCCTGAAGCTTTCTTT,CASSQDGRDAPEAFF
TRBJ1-4,-,TRBV10-3,-,TGTGCCATCAGTGAGTCTGGCAGAAGATCAACTAATGAAAAACTGTTTTTT,CAISESGRRSTNEKLFF
TRBJ2-6,-,TRBV10-3,-,TGTGCCATCAGTGAGTCCCGGAGCTCTGGGGCCAACGTCCTGACTTTC,CAISESRSSGANVLTF
TRBJ1-1,-,TRBV6-1,-,TGTGCCAGCAGTGACGGGGGAGTAGGAGCTCTCTTT,CASSDGGVGALF
TRBJ1-3,-,TRBV6-9,-,TGTGCCAGCAGTTACATTCCGGGGGCAAGAAACACCATATATTTT,CASSYIPGARNTIYF
TRBJ1-2,-,TRBV4-1,-,TGCGCCAGCAGGACCGACAGCAACTATGGCTACACCTTC,CASRTDSNYGYTF